The rows below give T cell receptor beta chains drawn from one sample of a study of cytomegalovirus exposure and HLA in healthy donors. Data came from immunoSEQ multiplex PCR; TCRdb stores just in-frame clones and leaves some out. This repertoire shows about 130,000 clones, 79% found once; its top ten account for approximately 6.2%. The specimen sequenced was PBMCs. These receptors all come from a man aged 40-50 years in good health and CMV-seropositive. Each CDR3 is given with its conserved first and last residue. The D gene is left open where the match is weak. Clone size is given for some rows only: seen once, a few or many times, or a class if the clone is expanded.

-	TRBD2	TRBV6-1	TRBJ2-1	CASLPGGRGNEQFF	TGTGCCAGCCTCCCGGGGGGGAGAGGCAATGAGCAGTTCTTC
few	TRBD2	TRBV28	TRBJ2-3	CASSVLAGGMHTQYF	TGTGCCAGCAGTGTACTAGCGGGAGGGATGCATACGCAGTATTTT
-	TRBD1	TRBV30	TRBJ1-2	CAWSRGQRGYTF	TGTGCCTGGAGCAGGGGGCAACGGGGCTACACCTTC
-	-	TRBV5-1	TRBJ1-4	CASSLVSQPQSLFF	TGCGCCAGCAGCTTGGTTTCGCAGCCACAGTCACTGTTTTTT
-	-	TRBV2	TRBJ1-6	CASKQASFNSPLHF	TGTGCCAGCAAACAGGCTTCTTTTAATTCACCCCTCCACTTT
-	TRBD2	TRBV6-1	TRBJ2-7	CASTRAAGGPDEQYF	TGTGCCAGCACCCGAGCGGCGGGAGGGCCCGACGAGCAGTACTTC
-	TRBD2	TRBV2	TRBJ2-3	CASILWAQRGGTDTQYF	TGTGCCAGCATCCTTTGGGCCCAGCGGGGGGGCACAGATACGCAGTATTTT
-	TRBD2	TRBV7-9	TRBJ2-5	CASSLVSGNIVETQYF	TGTGCCAGCAGCTTAGTAAGCGGGAACATTGTGGAGACCCAGTACTTC
-	-	TRBV7-3	TRBJ1-1	CASSLGQNTEAFF	TGTGCCAGCAGCTTAGGCCAGAACACTGAAGCTTTCTTT
-	-	TRBV5-1	TRBJ2-1	CASSTPSNEQFF	TGCGCCAGCAGCACCCCGAGCAATGAGCAGTTCTTC
-	-	TRBV5-6	TRBJ1-3	CASSPGYGNTIYF	TGTGCCAGCAGCCCGGGGTATGGAAACACCATATATTTT
-	TRBD2	TRBV19	TRBJ2-7	CASSPRFSGATYEQYF	TGTGCCAGTAGTCCTCGTTTTAGCGGGGCAACCTACGAGCAGTACTTC
-	TRBD1	TRBV7-2	TRBJ1-2	CASSFGQGTYGYTF	TGTGCCAGCAGCTTCGGACAGGGAACGTATGGCTACACCTTC
-	-	TRBV11-2	TRBJ2-7	CASSLERSDEQYF	TGTGCCAGCAGCTTAGAGCGTAGCGACGAGCAGTACTTC
-	TRBD1	TRBV27	TRBJ1-2	CASSPWQGESGYTF	TGTGCCAGCAGCCCTTGGCAGGGGGAAAGTGGCTACACCTTC
-	-	TRBV25-1	TRBJ2-3	CASSRSGTDTQYF	TGTGCCAGCAGTCGTAGCGGCACAGATACGCAGTATTTT
-	TRBD2	TRBV7-9	TRBJ2-1	CASSKVTSGSDEQFF	TGTGCCAGCAGTAAGGTCACTAGCGGGAGTGATGAGCAGTTCTTC
-	-	TRBV7-9	TRBJ2-3	CASSLEGLAFGTQYF	TGTGCCAGCAGCTTAGAGGGGCTAGCGTTTGGTACGCAGTATTTT
few	-	TRBV9	TRBJ2-5	CASSSYRADSEETQYF	TGTGCCAGCAGCTCATACCGAGCCGATTCTGAAGAGACCCAGTACTTC
-	-	TRBV30	TRBJ1-2	CAWSANRGYTF	TGTGCCTGGAGTGCCAACAGGGGCTACACCTTC
-	TRBD1	TRBV5-1	TRBJ1-4	CASSPKQGNGEKLFF	TGCGCCAGCAGCCCCAAACAGGGGAATGGTGAAAAACTGTTTTTT
few	-	TRBV5-1	TRBJ2-3	CASSLTGNWLDTQYF	TGCGCCAGCTCTTTGACTGGAAACTGGCTGGATACGCAGTATTTT
-	TRBD2	TRBV5-8	TRBJ2-5	CASSKGAVAGGPETQYF	TGTGCCAGCAGCAAAGGAGCGGTAGCGGGAGGGCCGGAGACCCAGTACTTC
-	TRBD1	TRBV7-6	TRBJ1-2	CASSLARTGGGNGYTF	TGTGCCAGCAGCTTAGCCCGGACAGGGGGAGGTAATGGCTACACCTTC
-	TRBD2	TRBV5-1	TRBJ2-7	CASSYNPGLAPEQYF	TGCGCCAGCAGCTACAATCCGGGACTAGCTCCCGAGCAGTACTTC
-	-	TRBV2	TRBJ1-2	CASSEQGEANYGYTF	TGTGCCAGCAGTGAACAGGGTGAAGCTAACTATGGCTACACCTTC
-	-	TRBV5-1	TRBJ2-1	CASSLAEPGLAHLQFF	TGCGCCAGCAGCTTGGCCGAACCGGGACTGGCTCATTTGCAGTTCTTC
-	TRBD1	TRBV5-8	TRBJ1-5	CASSLIGGQGNQPQHF	TGTGCCAGCAGCTTGATCGGGGGACAGGGGAATCAGCCCCAGCATTTT
once	-	TRBV30	TRBJ1-4	CAWSVQGKLFF	TGTGCCTGGAGTGTACAGGGTAAACTGTTTTTT
-	-	TRBV7-9	TRBJ2-7	CASSPRTTGVEQYF	TGTGCCAGCAGCCCTCGCACTACGGGGGTCGAGCAGTACTTC
few	-	TRBV5-4	TRBJ2-2	CASSFGSGITGELFF	TGTGCCAGCAGCTTCGGTAGCGGAATCACCGGGGAGCTGTTTTTT
-	TRBD1	TRBV19	TRBJ2-7	CASSIGQGASEQYF	TGTGCCAGTAGTATCGGACAGGGGGCAAGCGAGCAGTACTTC
-	TRBD2	TRBV5-6	TRBJ2-3	CASSFLTSASTDTQYF	TGTGCCAGCAGCTTTCTAACTAGCGCTAGCACAGATACGCAGTATTTT
few	TRBD2	TRBV28	TRBJ2-2	CASSSGGSTGELFF	TGTGCCAGCAGTTCGGGGGGTAGCACCGGGGAGCTGTTTTTT
-	-	TRBV21-1	TRBJ2-3	CASSNLSGLTDTQYF	TGTGCCAGCAGCAACCTCTCGGGACTCACAGATACGCAGTATTTT
-	TRBD1	TRBV15	TRBJ2-1	CATSKSDRGSEQFF	TGTGCCACCAGCAAATCCGACAGGGGGAGCGAGCAGTTCTTC
-	-	TRBV6-5	TRBJ1-5	CASSSSDNSNQPQHF	TGTGCCAGCAGTTCGTCGGACAATAGCAATCAGCCCCAGCATTTT
-	-	TRBV19	TRBJ1-6	CASSIDWSSYNSPLHF	TGTGCCAGTAGTATTGACTGGAGCTCCTATAATTCACCCCTCCACTTT
-	TRBD2	TRBV5-1	TRBJ2-1	CASRGTSGHNEQFF	TGCGCCAGCAGGGGGACTAGCGGACACAATGAGCAGTTCTTC
once	-	TRBV5-1	TRBJ2-7	CASSLVGARERGEQYF	TGCGCCAGCAGCTTGGTTGGAGCGCGGGAACGGGGCGAGCAGTACTTC
-	TRBD1	TRBV5-6	TRBJ2-5	CASSTRDREETQYF	TGTGCCAGCAGCACCCGGGACAGGGAGGAGACCCAGTACTTC
-	-	TRBV7-9	TRBJ2-1	CASGTAGGPEQFF	TGTGCCAGCGGCACTGCCGGGGGGCCTGAGCAGTTCTTC
-	-	TRBV6-5	TRBJ2-3	CASRIGESTQYF	TGTGCCAGCAGAATAGGGGAATCCACGCAGTATTTT
-	-	TRBV15	TRBJ1-2	CATSRDLGRVDTF	TGTGCCACCAGCAGAGATTTAGGGAGAGTCGACACCTTC
-	TRBD1	TRBV4-1	TRBJ2-1	CASSQAFVQGAYEQFF	TGCGCCAGCAGCCAAGCTTTCGTCCAGGGGGCCTATGAGCAGTTCTTC
-	TRBD1	TRBV19	TRBJ1-2	CASTPQTGYGYTF	TGTGCCAGTACGCCGCAGACAGGGTATGGCTACACCTTC
-	-	TRBV18	TRBJ1-4	CASSPARQSRTEKLFF	TGTGCCAGCTCCCCCGCCCGACAGTCGAGGACTGAAAAACTGTTTTTT
-	TRBD2	TRBV7-6	TRBJ2-5	CASSLAGGPKFTQYF	TGTGCCAGCAGCTTAGCGGGAGGGCCCAAGTTCACCCAGTACTTC
-	TRBD1	TRBV9	TRBJ2-7	CASSPGQISYEQYF	TGTGCCAGCAGCCCGGGACAGATCTCCTACGAGCAGTACTTC
-	-	TRBV28	TRBJ2-7	CASSLATTTYEQYF	TGTGCCAGCAGTTTAGCGACTACAACCTACGAGCAGTACTTC
-	-	TRBV25-1	TRBJ1-4	CASSVTPINEKLFF	TGTGCCAGCAGTGTGACTCCGATTAATGAAAAACTGTTTTTT
few	-	TRBV27	TRBJ1-2	CASSLGQGHGYTF	TGTGCCAGCAGTTTGGGCCAGGGCCATGGCTACACCTTC
-	-	TRBV29-1	TRBJ1-2	CSVVHNNGYTF	TGCAGCGTTGTTCACAATAATGGCTACACCTTC
once	-	TRBV10-1	TRBJ2-7	CASSEGDSLRGEQYF	TGCGCCAGCAGTGAGGGAGACTCTCTAAGGGGAGAGCAGTACTTC
-	-	TRBV29-1	TRBJ2-5	CSVEQGLGETQYF	TGCAGCGTTGAACAGGGTCTGGGGGAGACCCAGTACTTC
-	-	TRBV7-9	TRBJ2-7	CASSSTRSGGSYEQYF	TGTGCCAGCAGCTCGACCCGCTCCGGGGGATCCTACGAGCAGTACTTC
-	TRBD1	TRBV19	TRBJ1-4	CASSQTGGYEKLFF	TGTGCCAGTAGCCAGACAGGGGGATATGAAAAACTGTTTTTT
few	-	TRBV25-1	TRBJ2-4	CASSEFGQKNIQYF	TGTGCCAGCAGTGAATTCGGACAGAAAAACATTCAGTACTTC
-	TRBD2	TRBV7-2	TRBJ2-1	CASSYQAGAGNEQFF	TGTGCCAGCAGCTACCAAGCGGGAGCGGGCAATGAGCAGTTCTTC
-	TRBD1	TRBV11-3	TRBJ2-1	CASSWRGDRYNEQFF	TGTGCCAGCAGCTGGAGGGGGGACAGGTACAATGAGCAGTTCTTC